One sample yielded the 8 T cell receptor beta chains listed below, sequenced in a study of glioma-infiltrating T cells. The iRepertoire nested amplicon-rescue multiplex PCR amplified TCR alpha and beta CDR3s from RNA. TCRdb re-analysed the multiplex PCR reads in MiXCR, keeping a single row per CDR3 protein. Altogether some 120,000 distinct CDR3 sequences are present, roughly 25% being singletons, with the ten largest covering approximately 14%. What was sequenced was glioma tissue, nonneoplastic brain tissue, or PBMCs (not recorded which). These receptors all come from a human donor with low-grade glioma or glioblastoma, undergoing nonglioma brain surgery, or in good health (not recorded which).

As regards this clonotype: The junction and the germline gene differ at one end; a read error may be behind it. CDR3 sequence (DNA): TGTGCCAGCAGCCGGGGGAGACAAGAGATCCAGTACTTC. Protein sequence: CASSRGRQEIQYF. The chain has TRBV5-6 and TRBJ2-5, with D perhaps matching TRBD2 (6 bases). Germline CDR1 SGHDT, CDR2 YYEEEE. The CDR3 is 13 amino acids.

This clonotype was picked up many times. The chain carries TRBV7-2 and TRBJ2-7; 8 bases agree with TRBD2. V lost 1 base, J lost 2 bases, and 4 bases stayed unmatched. Germline V gene data show CDR1 as SGHTA and CDR2 as FQGNSA. This CDR3 contains 15 residues. The CDR3 spells CASSLGVAGTYEQYF. Written as DNA, the CDR3 is TGTGCCAGCAGCTTAGGGGTAGCGGGAACCTACGAGCAGTACTTC.

About this clonotype: Sequence at one end of the junction differs from germline and may be a read error. This chain connects TRBV5-1 to TRBJ1-1; D might be TRBD1 (6 bases). The CDR3 is made up of 18 amino acids. Germline V gene lookup returns CDR1 SGHRS and CDR2 YFSETQ. The CDR3 spells CASSSDGGLRTGNTEVFF. CDR3 sequence (DNA): TGCGCCAGCAGCTCCGACGGGGGGCTAAGAACGGGGAACACTGAAGTTTTCTTT.

With regard to this clonotype: A much larger clone differs by one base, so this may be a read error. V and J are TRBV12-3 or TRBV12-4 and TRBJ1-3; D may be TRBD1 (5 bases). CDR3 size: 11 residues. V lost 6 bases to trimming and J lost 15 bases, with 15 bases between them. The CDR3, as DNA: TGTGCCAGCAGCTCCCCCGGGACCTCATATTTT. Its protein product is CASSSPGTSYF.

There are many counts of this clonotype. V is TRBV10-3 and J is TRBJ2-3; TRBD2 agrees at 12 bases. V dropped 0 bases and J dropped 4; count of bases not matched to a gene: 5. There are 17 residues in the CDR3. Per germline, CDR1 ENHRY and CDR2 SYGVKD. The CDR3: CAISESGLAGTADTQYF. The CDR3 region has the DNA TGTGCCATCAGTGAGTCCGGACTAGCGGGAACTGCAGATACGCAGTATTTT.

Of note for this clonotype: Possible read error: a much larger clone is one base away. CDR3 loop: CAISGLGGDDEQYF. The CDR3 nucleotides read TGTGCCATCAGTGGGTTAGGGGGTGACGACGAGCAGTACTTC. The chain is built from TRBV10-3 and TRBJ2-7; D might be TRBD1 (6 bases). In germline, CDR1 is ENHRY, CDR2 SYGVKD. The CDR3 has 14 amino acids. The V end lost 4 bases, the J end lost 5 bases, and 15 bases lay between the germline ends.

This clonotype was detected many times. This chain's CDR3 is CASSSQASGSRYEQYF. Here the CDR3 DNA reads TGTGCCAGCAGCTCACAAGCTAGCGGGAGCAGATACGAGCAGTACTTC. The chain employs TRBV7-2 and TRBJ2-7, with 10 bases identical to TRBD2. The CDR3 sequence is 16 residues long. CDR1 SGHTA and CDR2 FQGNSA come from the germline V gene. The V gene end was trimmed by 4 bases and the J gene end by 4 bases; junction bases not matched to a gene: 10.

This clonotype was seen many times. This chain links TRBV7-9 with TRBJ2-5; TRBD2 is a possible D gene (5 bases). CDR1 SEHNR and CDR2 FQNEAQ come from the germline V gene (reference sequence). This CDR3 comprises 13 residues. The germline V and J ends were trimmed by 5 bases and 1 base, with 8 bases remaining between them. In nucleotides, the CDR3 is TGTGCCAGCAGCCTGGAGGCCCAAGAGACCCAGTACTTC. It yields the protein CASSLEAQETQYF.